Listed here are 7 T cell receptor beta chains from one sample, sequenced in a study of blood T cell repertoires in COVID-19. Sequencing was performed with immunoSEQ multiplex PCR; in TCRdb, only in-frame clones are kept and a portion is missing. The sample yields roughly 57,000 clones, roughly 90% seen once. Sequencing was performed on peripheral blood. The receptor source for this set is a human donor in a cohort sampled during active COVID-19.

This chain joins TRBV7-6 and TRBJ2-5; perhaps TRBD2 as D (5 bases). The V end lost 0 bases, the J end lost 1 base, and 15 bases lay between the germline ends. The CDR3 runs to 17 residues. Germline CDR1 reads SGHVS; CDR2 reads FNYEAQ. The CDR3 bases are TGTGCCAGCAGCTTAGCGTTTTCGGTACGGGGCCAAGAGACCCAGTACTTC. Its protein product is CASSLAFSVRGQETQYF.

The chain combines TRBV6-5 with TRBJ1-1; D remains unclear. Germline V CDR1 and CDR2: MNHEY, SVGAGI. V gave up 6 bases and J gave up 5 bases, with 13 bases separating them. CDR3 length: 13 residues. The CDR3 is CASSQRERTEAFF. In DNA, the CDR3 is TGTGCCAGCAGCCAAAGGGAGAGGACTGAAGCTTTCTTT.

This chain connects TRBV4-3 to TRBJ1-2; D ambiguous. V was clipped by 0 bases and J by 1 base, with 6 bases between them. The CDR3 runs 14 residues. Germline assignment: CDR1 LGHNA and CDR2 YSLEER. The CDR3 DNA sequence: TGCGCCAGCAGCCAAGATCTAATTAACTATGGCTACACCTTC. Translated: CASSQDLINYGYTF.

The chain joins TRBV9 to TRBJ1-2; 12 nucleotides line up with TRBD1. J was trimmed by 2 bases and V by 0 bases; bases with no gene match: 2. There are 16 residues in the CDR3. Germline lookup yields CDR1 SGDLS and CDR2 YYNGEE. The CDR3 nucleotides are TGTGCCAGCAGCGTAGCCGGGACAGGGGGCAACTATGGCTACACCTTC. This translates into CASSVAGTGGNYGYTF.

The gene calls are TRBV27 and TRBJ1-2, with TRBD1 identical over 12 bases. With 6 bases clipped from V and 2 bases from J, the junction kept 1 base outside the gene matches. CDR3 length: 14 residues. Germline CDR1 and CDR2: MNHEY and SMNVEV (reference sequence). The CDR3 region has the DNA TGTGCCAGCAGAGGGACAGGGGGCAACTATGGCTACACCTTC. Its protein product is CASRGTGGNYGYTF.

This chain connects TRBV4-3 to TRBJ1-4; TRBD1 matches 10 bases. Losses at the gene ends were 1 base for V and 6 bases for J; bases not matched to a gene: 5. The length of the CDR3 is 16 residues. CDR1 is LGHNA, CDR2 YSLEER, per germline. In nucleotides, the CDR3 is TGCGCCAGCAGCCAAGTTGGTGGGACAGGGGATGAAAAACTGTTTTTT. It codes for CASSQVGGTGDEKLFF.

The rearrangement links TRBV11-3 to TRBJ2-7; TRBD1 matches at 12 bases. The CDR3 is 15 amino acids. Per germline, CDR1 SGHNT and CDR2 YENEEA. With V trimmed by 5 bases and J by 6 bases, 8 bases remained unmatched. The CDR3: CASSPAGTGGSEQYF. CDR3 bases: TGTGCCAGCAGCCCAGCCGGGACAGGGGGCTCCGAGCAGTACTTC.